The 10 T cell receptor beta chains below were found in one sample sequenced in a study of regulatory T cells in long-lasting Graves disease. CDR3-region Arm-PCR and iRepertoire HTBI primers produced the TCR beta libraries. Each CDR3 protein gets one entry after TCRdb re-called the multiplex PCR reads with MiXCR. The repertoire includes about 500,000 distinct CDR3 sequences, roughly 17% of them detected once, and 12% sits in the top ten. Time point in this sample: newly diagnosed GD, antithyroid drugs for less than 3 months. PBMC RNA served as the TCR library source. These records were also assigned to another study, of T cells in Graves' hyperthyroidism and ophthalmopathy.

Sequenced here: peripheral blood mononuclear cells (PBMCs), sampled at new diagnosis, from a patient treated with antithyroid drugs. The origin of the receptors is a man aged 35-49 years with Graves disease.

CDR3 DNA: TGTGCTAGTGGTTTGACTTGGGGGCCCAGCTACACCTTC. Protein product: CASGLTWGPSYTF. This chain joins TRBV12-5 and TRBJ1-2, with D possibly matching TRBD1 (6 bases). CDR1 is LGHNT and CDR2 is FRNRAP in the germline V gene. V was shortened by 2 bases and J by 9 bases, with 13 bases between the two germline ends. This CDR3 has 13 amino acids. The variable domain in full, completed from reference TRBV12-5 and TRBJ1-2, reads DARVTQTPRHKVTEMGQEVTMRCQPILGHNTVFWYRQTMMQGLELLAYFRNRAPLDDSGMPKDRFSAEMPDATLATLKIQPSEPRDSAVYFCASGLTWGPSYTFGSGTRLTVV.

Ten or more counts support this clonotype. This chain links TRBV2 with TRBJ2-7, with 9 bases fitting TRBD1. The ends lost 6 bases at V and 2 bases at J; junction bases unmatched: 8. Germline V gives CDR1 SNHLY, CDR2 FYNNEI. This CDR3 is built from 15 residues. CDR3 nucleotides: TGTGCCAGCAGACTTGACAGGGGGTTGCCCTACGAGCAGTACTTC. Its translation: CASRLDRGLPYEQYF. Full variable domain (outside the CDR3, taken from reference TRBV2 and TRBJ2-7): EPEVTQTPSHQVTQMGQEVILRCVPISNHLYFYWYRQILGQKVEFLVSFYNNEISEKSEIFDDQFSVERPDGSNFTLKIRSTKLEDSAMYFCASRLDRGLPYEQYFGPGTRLTVT.

This clonotype was seen ten or more times. The chain employs TRBV12-3 or TRBV12-4 and TRBJ2-7; 8 bases map to TRBD2. The CDR3 spans 14 residues. V was pared by 5 bases and J by 5 bases, with 8 bases of the junction left unmatched. The CDR3 spells CASSLSGRGDEQYF. The CDR3 DNA sequence: TGTGCCAGCAGTCTGAGCGGGAGAGGAGACGAGCAGTACTTC.

This clonotype appeared many times. The J gene is TRBJ2-7, the V gene TRBV5-1; the D call may be TRBD1 or TRBD2 (5 bases each). V lost 6 bases and J 3 bases, leaving 19 bases between the germline ends. Per the germline V gene, CDR1 is SGHRS and CDR2 is YFSETQ. This CDR3 spans 15 amino acids. This chain's CDR3 is CASKQNRGADYEQYF. The CDR3 DNA follows: TGCGCCAGCAAACAGAACCGAGGGGCAGACTACGAGCAGTACTTC.

This clonotype was counted a few times. The chain couples TRBV5-1 to TRBJ1-2; D may be TRBD1 (5 bases). CDR1 is SGHRS and CDR2 is YFSETQ in the germline V gene. This CDR3 is built from 14 residues. Trimming took 0 bases from V and 4 from J, leaving 10 bases between them. This CDR3 reads CASSLAGSGYGYTF. CDR3 coding DNA: TGCGCCAGCAGCTTGGCAGGGTCGGGCTATGGCTACACCTTC.

Notes on this clonotype: A much bigger clone sits one base away, suggesting this may be a read error. The rearrangement joins TRBV2 to TRBJ1-1; TRBD1 aligns across 7 bases. This CDR3 spans 14 amino acids. Germline-derived CDR1 and CDR2 are SNHLY and FYNNEI. The CDR3 DNA sequence: TGTGTCAGCAGGCCAGGGACAGAGAACACTGAAGCTTTCTTT. Translated: CVSRPGTENTEAFF.

This clonotype was counted many times. The chain employs TRBV11-2 and TRBJ2-4, with D unclear. This CDR3 region has 16 residues. The germline V and J ends were trimmed by 5 bases and 0 bases, with 14 bases remaining between them. CDR1 is SGHAT and CDR2 is FQNNGV in the germline V gene. The chain's CDR3 is CASSQVWSGAKNIQYF. The DNA of the CDR3 is TGTGCCAGCAGCCAAGTCTGGAGTGGAGCCAAAAACATTCAGTACTTC.

This clonotype has at least ten counts. The genes are TRBV28 and TRBJ2-7, with 7 bases matching TRBD1. The CDR3 spans 15 residues. J lost 0 bases, V lost 4 bases, and 6 bases had no gene match. Germline V gene sequence: CDR1 MDHEN, CDR2 SYDVKM. The CDR3 is CASSSTGASSYEQYF. The CDR3 region has the DNA TGTGCCAGCAGTTCAACAGGGGCCAGCTCCTACGAGCAGTACTTC.

The chain joins TRBV5-6 to TRBJ2-4; D gene ambiguous. V was cut by 1 base and J by 2 bases, with 7 bases left in between. Germline V gene sequence: CDR1 SGHDT, CDR2 YYEEEE. CDR3 length equals 14 residues. This CDR3 is CASSLKRTKNIQYF. CDR3 nucleotides: TGTGCCAGCAGCTTGAAACGAACCAAAAACATTCAGTACTTC.

In this sample, this clonotype turned up many times. The genes are TRBV11-1 and TRBJ1-2, with D perhaps TRBD1 (5 bases). V lost 6 bases to trimming and J lost 2 bases, with 13 bases between them. This CDR3 contains 14 residues. The germline CDR1 and CDR2 sequences are SGHAT and FQDESV (reference sequence). CDR3 in DNA: TGTGCCAGCAGAAACCCGGGGCAAAACTATGGCTACACCTTC. The encoded protein is CASRNPGQNYGYTF.